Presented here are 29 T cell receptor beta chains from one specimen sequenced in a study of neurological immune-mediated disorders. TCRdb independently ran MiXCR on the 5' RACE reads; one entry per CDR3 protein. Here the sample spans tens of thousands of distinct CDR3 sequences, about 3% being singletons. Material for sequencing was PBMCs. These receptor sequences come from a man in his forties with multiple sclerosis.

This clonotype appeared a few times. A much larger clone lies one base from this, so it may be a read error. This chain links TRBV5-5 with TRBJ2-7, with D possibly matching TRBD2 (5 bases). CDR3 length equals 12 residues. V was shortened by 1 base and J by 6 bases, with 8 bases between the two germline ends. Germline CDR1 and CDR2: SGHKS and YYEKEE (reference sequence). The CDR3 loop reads CASSLTRGEQYF. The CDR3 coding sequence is TGTGCCAGCAGCTTGACCCGGGGCGAGCAGTACTTC.

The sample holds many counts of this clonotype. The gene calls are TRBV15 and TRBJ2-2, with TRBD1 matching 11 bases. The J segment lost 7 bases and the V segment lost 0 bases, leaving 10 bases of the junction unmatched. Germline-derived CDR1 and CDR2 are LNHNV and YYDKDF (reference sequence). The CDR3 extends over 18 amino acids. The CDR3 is CATSRDSGTGGSGGELFF. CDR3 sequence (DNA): TGTGCCACCAGCAGAGATAGTGGGACAGGGGGTTCAGGCGGGGAGCTGTTTTTT.

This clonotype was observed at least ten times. CDR3 region: CASSFGGTGVVRGYTF. CDR3 sequence (DNA): TGTGCCAGCAGTTTTGGGGGGACAGGGGTGGTGCGGGGCTACACCTTC. The rearrangement uses TRBV12-3 or TRBV12-4 and TRBJ1-2, with 10 bases that match TRBD1. With 3 bases clipped from V and 8 bases from J, the junction kept 12 bases outside the gene matches. CDR3 length: 16 amino acids.

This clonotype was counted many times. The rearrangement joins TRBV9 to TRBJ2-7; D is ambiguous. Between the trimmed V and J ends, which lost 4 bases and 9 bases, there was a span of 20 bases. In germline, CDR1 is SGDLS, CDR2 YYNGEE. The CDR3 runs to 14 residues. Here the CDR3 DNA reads TGTGCCAGCAGCCCCCGTAGCCGGGTTTGGGGGCAGTACTTC. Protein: CASSPRSRVWGQYF.

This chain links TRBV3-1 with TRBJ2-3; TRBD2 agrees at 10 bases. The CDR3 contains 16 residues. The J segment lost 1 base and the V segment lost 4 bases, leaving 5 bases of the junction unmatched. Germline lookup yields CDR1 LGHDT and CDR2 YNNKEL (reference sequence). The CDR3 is CASSPPAGGRTDTQYF. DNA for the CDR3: TGTGCCAGCAGCCCTCCAGCGGGGGGGCGCACAGATACGCAGTATTTT.

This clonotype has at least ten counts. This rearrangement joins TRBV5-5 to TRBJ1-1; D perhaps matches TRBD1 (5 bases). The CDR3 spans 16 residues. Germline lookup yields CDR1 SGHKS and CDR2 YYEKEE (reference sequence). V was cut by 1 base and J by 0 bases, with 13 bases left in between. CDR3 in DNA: TGTGCCAGCAGCTTGTTTGCCGGGGGGGTGAACACTGAAGCTTTCTTT. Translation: CASSLFAGGVNTEAFF.

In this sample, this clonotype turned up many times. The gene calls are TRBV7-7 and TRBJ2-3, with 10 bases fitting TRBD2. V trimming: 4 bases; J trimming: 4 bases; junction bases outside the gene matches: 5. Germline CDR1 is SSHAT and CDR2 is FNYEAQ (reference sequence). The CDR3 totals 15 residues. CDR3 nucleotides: TGTGCCAGCAGCTCCAGCGGGGGGGCAGCAGATACGCAGTATTTT. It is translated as CASSSSGGAADTQYF.

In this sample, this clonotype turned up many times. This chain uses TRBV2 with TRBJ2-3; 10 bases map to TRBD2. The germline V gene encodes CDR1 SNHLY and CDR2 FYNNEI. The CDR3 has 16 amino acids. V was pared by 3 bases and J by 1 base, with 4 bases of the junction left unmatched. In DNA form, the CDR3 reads TGTGCCAGCAGTGAGTACGGGACTAGCGGCACAGATACGCAGTATTTT. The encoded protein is CASSEYGTSGTDTQYF.

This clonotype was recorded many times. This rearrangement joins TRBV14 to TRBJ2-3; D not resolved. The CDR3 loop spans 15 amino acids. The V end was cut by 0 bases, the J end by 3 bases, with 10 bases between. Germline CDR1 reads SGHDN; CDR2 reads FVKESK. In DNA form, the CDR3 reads TGTGCCAGCAGCCAAGATCTCCAGGAAACAGATACGCAGTATTTT. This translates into CASSQDLQETDTQYF. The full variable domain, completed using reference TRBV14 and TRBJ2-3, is EAGVTQFPSHSVIEKGQTVTLRCDPISGHDNLYWYRRVMGKEIKFLLHFVKESKQDESGMPNNRFLAERTGGTYSTLKVQPAELEDSGVYFCASSQDLQETDTQYFGPGTRLTVL.

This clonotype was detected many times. CDR3 sequence (DNA): TGTGCCAGCAGCCAAGGGAGCAATCAGCCCCAGCATTTT. It codes for CASSQGSNQPQHF. The gene calls are TRBV27 and TRBJ1-5; no clear D gene. The V gene lost 6 bases and the J gene lost 1 base, with 7 bases spanning the gap. Germline CDR1 is MNHEY and CDR2 is SMNVEV (reference sequence). The CDR3 runs to 13 residues.

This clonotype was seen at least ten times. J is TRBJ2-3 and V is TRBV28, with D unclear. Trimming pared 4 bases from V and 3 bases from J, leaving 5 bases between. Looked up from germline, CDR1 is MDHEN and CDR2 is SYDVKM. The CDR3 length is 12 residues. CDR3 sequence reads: CASSSQTDTQYF. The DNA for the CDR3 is TGTGCCAGCAGTTCCCAAACAGATACGCAGTATTTT.

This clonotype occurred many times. The CDR3 loop reads CASRQTGGIYGYTF. As DNA, the CDR3 is TGTGCCAGCAGGCAGACAGGGGGGATCTATGGCTACACCTTC. The chain carries TRBV27 and TRBJ1-2; 9 bases align to TRBD1. Germline assignment: CDR1 MNHEY and CDR2 SMNVEV (reference sequence). The CDR3 contains 14 residues. J was trimmed by 4 bases and V by 6 bases; bases with no gene match: 6.

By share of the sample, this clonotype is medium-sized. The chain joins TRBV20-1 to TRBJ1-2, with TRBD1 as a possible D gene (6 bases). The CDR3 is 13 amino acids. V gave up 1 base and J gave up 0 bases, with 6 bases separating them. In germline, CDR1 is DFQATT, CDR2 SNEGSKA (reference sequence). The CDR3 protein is CSARGTANYGYTF. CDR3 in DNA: TGCAGTGCTAGAGGGACAGCTAACTATGGCTACACCTTC.

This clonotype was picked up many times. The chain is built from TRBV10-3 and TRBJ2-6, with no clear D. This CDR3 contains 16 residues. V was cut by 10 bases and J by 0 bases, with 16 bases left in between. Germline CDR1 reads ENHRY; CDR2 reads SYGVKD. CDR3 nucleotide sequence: TGTGCCACCGGCCCCACCGGCAACTCTGGGGCCAACGTCCTGACTTTC. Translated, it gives CATGPTGNSGANVLTF.

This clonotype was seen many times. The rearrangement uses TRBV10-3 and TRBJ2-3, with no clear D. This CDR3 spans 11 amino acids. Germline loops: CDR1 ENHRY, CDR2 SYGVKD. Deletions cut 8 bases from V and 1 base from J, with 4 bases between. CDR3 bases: TGTGCCATCCAGGGCACAGATACGCAGTATTTT. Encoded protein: CAIQGTDTQYF.

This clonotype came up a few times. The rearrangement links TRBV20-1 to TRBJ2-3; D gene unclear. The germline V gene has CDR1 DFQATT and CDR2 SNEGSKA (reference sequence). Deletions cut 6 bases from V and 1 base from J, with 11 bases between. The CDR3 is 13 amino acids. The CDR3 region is CSAPDTGTDTQYF. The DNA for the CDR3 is TGCAGTGCCCCCGATACGGGCACAGATACGCAGTATTTT.

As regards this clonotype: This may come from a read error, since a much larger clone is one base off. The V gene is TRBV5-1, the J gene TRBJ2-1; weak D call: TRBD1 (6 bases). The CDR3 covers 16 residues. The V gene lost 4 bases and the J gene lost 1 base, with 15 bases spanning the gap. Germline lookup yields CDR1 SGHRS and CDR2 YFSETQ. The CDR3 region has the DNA TGCGCCAGCAGCCGAACCGGGACAAAATCCTACAATGAGCAGTTCTTC. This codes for CASSRTGTKSYNEQFF.

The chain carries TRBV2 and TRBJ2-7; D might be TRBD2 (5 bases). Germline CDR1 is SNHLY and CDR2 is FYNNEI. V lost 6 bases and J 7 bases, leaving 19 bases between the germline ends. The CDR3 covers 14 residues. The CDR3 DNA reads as TGTGCCAGCAGCCCGGGAAAGGGAATCCAAGAGCAGTACTTC. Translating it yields CASSPGKGIQEQYF.

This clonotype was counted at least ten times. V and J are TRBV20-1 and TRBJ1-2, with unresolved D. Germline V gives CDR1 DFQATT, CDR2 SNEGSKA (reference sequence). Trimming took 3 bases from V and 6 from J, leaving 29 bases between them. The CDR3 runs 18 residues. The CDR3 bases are TGCAGTGCTAGTCCTCCTCCCGGTTCCTACTCTAATGGGCATGGCTACACCTTC. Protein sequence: CSASPPPGSYSNGHGYTF.

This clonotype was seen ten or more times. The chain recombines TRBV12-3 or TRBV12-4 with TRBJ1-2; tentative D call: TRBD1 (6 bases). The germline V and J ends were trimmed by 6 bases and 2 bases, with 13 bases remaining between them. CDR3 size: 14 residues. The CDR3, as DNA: TGTGCCAGCAGCCAGGGGTCGGGCAACTATGGCTACACCTTC. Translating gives CASSQGSGNYGYTF.

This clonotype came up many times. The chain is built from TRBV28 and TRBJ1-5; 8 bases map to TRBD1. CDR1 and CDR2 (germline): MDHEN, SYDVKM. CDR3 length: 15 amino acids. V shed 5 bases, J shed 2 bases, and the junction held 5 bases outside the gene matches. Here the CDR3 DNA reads TGTGCCAGCAGTAATGACAGGGGAGGCAATCAGCCCCAGCATTTT. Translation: CASSNDRGGNQPQHF.

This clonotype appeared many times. The CDR3 coding sequence is TGCAGTGCTAGGACTAGCGGGGGTTTGGGGTTCTTC. Translating gives CSARTSGGLGFF. The chain carries TRBV20-1 and TRBJ2-1; 12 bases fit TRBD2. The germline gives CDR1 DFQATT, CDR2 SNEGSKA (reference sequence). This CDR3 has 12 amino acids. V shed 3 bases and J 15 bases; nucleotides not matched to a gene: 6.

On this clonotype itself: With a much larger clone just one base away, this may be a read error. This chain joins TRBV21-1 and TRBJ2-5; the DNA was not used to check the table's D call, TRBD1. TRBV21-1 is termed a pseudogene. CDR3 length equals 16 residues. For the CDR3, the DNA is TGTGCCAGCAGCCTCTCCTTCAACAGGGGAAGAGAGACCCAGTACTTC. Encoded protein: CASSLSFNRGRETQYF.

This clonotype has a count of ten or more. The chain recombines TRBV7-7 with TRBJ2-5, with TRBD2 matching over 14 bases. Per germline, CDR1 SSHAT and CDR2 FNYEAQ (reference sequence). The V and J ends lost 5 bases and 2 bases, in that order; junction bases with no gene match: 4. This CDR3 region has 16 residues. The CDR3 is CASSPGLAGVQETQYF. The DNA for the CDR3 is TGTGCCAGCAGCCCGGGACTAGCGGGGGTACAAGAGACCCAGTACTTC.

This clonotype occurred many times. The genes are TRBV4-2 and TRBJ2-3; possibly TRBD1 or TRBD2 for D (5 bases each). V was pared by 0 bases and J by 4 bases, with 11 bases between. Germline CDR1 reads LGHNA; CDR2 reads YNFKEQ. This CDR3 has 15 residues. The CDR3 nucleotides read TGTGCCAGCAGCCAAGACGGGGCTTGGGCAGATACGCAGTATTTT. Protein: CASSQDGAWADTQYF.

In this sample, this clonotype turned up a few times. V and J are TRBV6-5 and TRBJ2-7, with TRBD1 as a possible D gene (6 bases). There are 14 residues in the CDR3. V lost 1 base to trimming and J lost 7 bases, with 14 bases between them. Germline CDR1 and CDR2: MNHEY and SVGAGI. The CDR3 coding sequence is TGTGCCAGCAGTTACTTGACAGGTTCCAGAGAGCAGTACTTC. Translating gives CASSYLTGSREQYF.

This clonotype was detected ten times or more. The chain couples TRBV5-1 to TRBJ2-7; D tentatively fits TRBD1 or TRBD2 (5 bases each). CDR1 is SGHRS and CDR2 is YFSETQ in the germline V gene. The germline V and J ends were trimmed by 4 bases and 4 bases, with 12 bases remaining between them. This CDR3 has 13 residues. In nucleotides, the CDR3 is TGCGCCAGCAGCCGGGACGGCCTATACGAGCAGTACTTC. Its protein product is CASSRDGLYEQYF.

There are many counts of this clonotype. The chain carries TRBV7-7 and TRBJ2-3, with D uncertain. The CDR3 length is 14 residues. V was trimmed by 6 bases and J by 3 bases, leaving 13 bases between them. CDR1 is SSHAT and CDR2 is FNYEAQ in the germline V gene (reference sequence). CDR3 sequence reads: CASSPNPITDTQYF. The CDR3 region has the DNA TGTGCCAGCAGTCCAAACCCCATAACAGATACGCAGTATTTT.

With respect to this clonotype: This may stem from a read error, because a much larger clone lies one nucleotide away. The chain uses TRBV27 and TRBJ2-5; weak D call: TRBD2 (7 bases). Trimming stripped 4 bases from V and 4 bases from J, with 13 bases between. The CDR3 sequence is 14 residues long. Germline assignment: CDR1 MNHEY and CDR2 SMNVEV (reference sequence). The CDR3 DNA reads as TGTGCCAGCAGTTGGACTAGAGGGGGAGAGACCCAGTACTTC. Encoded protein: CASSWTRGGETQYF.